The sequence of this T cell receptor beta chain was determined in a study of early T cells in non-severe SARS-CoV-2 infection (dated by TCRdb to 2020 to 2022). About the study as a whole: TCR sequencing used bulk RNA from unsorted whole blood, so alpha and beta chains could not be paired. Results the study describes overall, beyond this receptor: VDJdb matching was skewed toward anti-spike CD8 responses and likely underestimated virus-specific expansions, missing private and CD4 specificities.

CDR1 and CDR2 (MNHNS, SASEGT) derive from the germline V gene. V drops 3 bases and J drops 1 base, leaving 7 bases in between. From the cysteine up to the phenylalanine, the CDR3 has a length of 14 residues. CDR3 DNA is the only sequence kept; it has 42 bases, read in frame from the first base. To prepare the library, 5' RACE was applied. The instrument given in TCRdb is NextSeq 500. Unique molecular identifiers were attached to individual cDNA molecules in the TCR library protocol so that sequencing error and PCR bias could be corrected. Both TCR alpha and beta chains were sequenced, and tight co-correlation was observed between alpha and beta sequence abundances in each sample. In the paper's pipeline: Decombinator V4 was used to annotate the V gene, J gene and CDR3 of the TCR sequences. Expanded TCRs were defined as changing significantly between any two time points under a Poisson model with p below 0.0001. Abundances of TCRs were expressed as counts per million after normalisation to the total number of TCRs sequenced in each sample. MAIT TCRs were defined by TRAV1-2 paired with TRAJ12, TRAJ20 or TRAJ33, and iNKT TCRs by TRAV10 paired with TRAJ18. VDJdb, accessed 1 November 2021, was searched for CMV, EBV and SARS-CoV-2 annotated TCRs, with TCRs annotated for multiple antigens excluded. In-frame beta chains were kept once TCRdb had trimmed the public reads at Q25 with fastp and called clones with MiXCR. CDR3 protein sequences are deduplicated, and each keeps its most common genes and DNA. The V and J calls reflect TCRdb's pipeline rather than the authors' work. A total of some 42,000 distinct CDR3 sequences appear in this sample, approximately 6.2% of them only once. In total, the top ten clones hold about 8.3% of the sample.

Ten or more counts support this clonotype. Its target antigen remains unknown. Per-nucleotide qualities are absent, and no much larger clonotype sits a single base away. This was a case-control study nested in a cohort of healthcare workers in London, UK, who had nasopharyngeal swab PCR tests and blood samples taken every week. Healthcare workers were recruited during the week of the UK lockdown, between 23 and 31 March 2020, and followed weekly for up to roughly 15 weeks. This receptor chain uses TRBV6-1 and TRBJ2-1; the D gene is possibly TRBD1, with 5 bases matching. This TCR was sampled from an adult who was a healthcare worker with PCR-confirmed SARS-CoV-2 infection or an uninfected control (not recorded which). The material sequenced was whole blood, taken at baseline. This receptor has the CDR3 CASSDRASYNEQFF. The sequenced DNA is TGTGCCAGCAGTGACAGGGCATCCTACAATGAGCAGTTCTTC.